This T cell receptor (beta chain) was found in a study of OX40 agonist ivuxolimab in advanced cancers. Trimming left V 5 bases short and J 6 bases short, with 20 bases between. Germline V gives CDR1 SGHTA, CDR2 FQGNSA. The CDR3 is 15 amino acids. Sampling of blood occurred at baseline, cycle 4 day 1, and cycle 7 day 1. Using immunoSEQ multiplex PCR, the repertoire was profiled, and TCRdb retains in-frame clones only, with some absent. The sample carries roughly 64,000 clones, roughly 80% recorded once. The chain carries TRBV7-2 and TRBJ2-7; D might be TRBD1 (5 bases). The TCR was taken from an adult with an advanced solid tumor such as melanoma, head and neck, liver or kidney cancer. The sequenced sample was CD4+ or CD8+ T cells sorted from blood, obtained in a trial of the OX40 agonist ivuxolimab. The CDR3 DNA reads as TGTGCCAGCAGCATTCAAGGGGCCCTAAGGGCCGAGCAGTACTTC. Translation: CASSIQGALRAEQYF.